This TCR beta chain is from a study of cytomegalovirus exposure and HLA in healthy donors. The PCR contained 60 Vbeta and 13 Jbeta primers. TCRdb's table, derived via immunoSEQ multiplex PCR, lists solely in-frame clones and lacks some. This repertoire shows fewer than 150,000 clones, about four fifths found once; its top ten account for around 2%. This TCR came from a man aged 25 to 40 in good health and CMV-seronegative. The sample taken for sequencing was PBMCs.

CDR3 region: CSATGTDSYEQYF. As DNA, the CDR3 is TGCAGCGCCACAGGGACCGATTCCTACGAGCAGTACTTC. The chain combines TRBV29-1 with TRBJ2-7, with a tentative D call TRBD1 (6 bases). Deletions cut 7 bases from V and 1 base from J, with 14 bases between. The V gene's germline CDR1 is SQVTM and CDR2 ANQGSEA. The CDR3 runs 13 residues.